A single sample is the source of the 15 T cell receptor beta chains below, sequenced in a study of blood T cell repertoires in COVID-19. Profiled with immunoSEQ multiplex PCR; TCRdb holds only in-frame clones, not every one. The sample has over 200,000 clones, 80% to 90% seen once; the top ten hold 6.2%. The sequenced sample consisted of peripheral blood. These receptors were taken from a man between 60 and 75 years old who had recovered from COVID-19.

The chain carries TRBV6-1 and TRBJ2-1; TRBD1 is a possible D gene (5 bases). V was trimmed by 2 bases and J by 9 bases, leaving 11 bases between them. This CDR3 is built from 13 residues. Germline CDR1 and CDR2: MNHNS and SASEGT. The CDR3, as DNA: TGTGCCAGCAGTGAAAAAGGGGTAGGTGAGCAGTTCTTC. This gives the protein CASSEKGVGEQFF.

The V gene is TRBV7-8, the J gene TRBJ2-1; 13 nucleotides agree with TRBD2. Germline loops: CDR1 SGHVS, CDR2 FQNEAQ. With 1 base clipped from V and 8 bases from J, the junction kept 8 bases outside the gene matches. The CDR3 loop spans 17 amino acids. CDR3 DNA: TGTGCCAGCAGCTTAGTAAGGACTAGCGGGAGAGACCATGAGCAGTTCTTC. This codes for CASSLVRTSGRDHEQFF.

This sequence joins TRBV29-1 and TRBJ2-2; D is uncertain. This CDR3 has 14 amino acids. Germline lookup yields CDR1 SQVTM and CDR2 ANQGSEA. Trimming took off 2 bases at V and 2 bases at J, with 9 bases between the two ends. In DNA form, the CDR3 reads TGCAGCGTTGAAAAACAGATTAACACCGGGGAGCTGTTTTTT. Translation: CSVEKQINTGELFF.

This chain links TRBV30 with TRBJ2-2; 7 nucleotides line up with TRBD1. The CDR3 is 15 residues long. Germline CDR1 and CDR2: GTSNPN and SVGIG (reference sequence). The ends lost 3 bases at V and 2 bases at J; junction bases unmatched: 6. This chain's CDR3 is CAWRDRDRNTGELFF. The CDR3 DNA reads as TGTGCCTGGAGGGACCGGGACAGAAACACCGGGGAGCTGTTTTTT.

The rearrangement joins TRBV2 to TRBJ1-4, with 8 bases lining up with TRBD1. The CDR3 spans 13 residues. V gave up 7 bases and J gave up 6 bases; unmatched junction bases: 4. Germline V gives CDR1 SNHLY, CDR2 FYNNEI. The CDR3 here is CASTRQGHEKLFF. The CDR3 DNA is TGTGCCAGCACTCGACAGGGGCATGAAAAACTGTTTTTT.

The V and J genes are TRBV14 and TRBJ2-5; 7 bases agree with TRBD2. V gave up 2 bases and J gave up 4 bases; unmatched junction bases: 16. This CDR3 contains 18 residues. CDR1 is SGHDN, CDR2 FVKESK, per germline. DNA for the CDR3: TGTGCCAGCAGCCAACTCGCCGGAGTAGGGGACTATCGAGAGACCCAGTACTTC. Translating it yields CASSQLAGVGDYRETQYF.

The chain uses TRBV9 and TRBJ1-3; no reliable D call. V lost 0 bases, J lost 0 bases, and 13 bases lay in between. CDR3 length: 17 residues. Germline V lookup: CDR1 SGDLS, CDR2 YYNGEE. CDR3 nucleotides: TGTGCCAGCAGCGTAGCTGAGTTAAGTTTCTCTGGAAACACCATATATTTT. Translation: CASSVAELSFSGNTIYF.

This clone was recorded once. The chain links TRBV6-5 to TRBJ1-6; 8 bases agree with TRBD1. The CDR3 has 16 amino acids. J lost 6 bases, V lost 4 bases, and 8 bases had no gene match. Germline CDR1 and CDR2: MNHEY and SVGAGI. CDR3 bases: TGTGCCAGCAGTTTAGGACAGGGCAGAAGTAATTCACCCCTCCACTTT. Protein sequence: CASSLGQGRSNSPLHF.

The chain couples TRBV28 to TRBJ1-1; possibly TRBD1 for D (5 bases). CDR1 and CDR2 from the germline V gene are MDHEN and SYDVKM. The CDR3 is made up of 13 amino acids. The V end was cut by 5 bases, the J end by 4 bases, with 11 bases between. CDR3 amino acids: CASSTGPFTEAFF. CDR3 sequence (DNA): TGTGCCAGCAGTACAGGTCCCTTCACTGAAGCTTTCTTT.

The genes are TRBV18 and TRBJ2-7, with D tentatively TRBD2 (6 bases). V was clipped by 0 bases and J by 1 base, with 10 bases between them. Germline V gene lookup returns CDR1 KGHSH and CDR2 LQKENI. The length of the CDR3 is 15 residues. CDR3 sequence (DNA): TGTGCCAGCTCACCACCGGGAGGCGGATCCTACGAGCAGTACTTC. Translating it yields CASSPPGGGSYEQYF.

The chain carries TRBV2 and TRBJ1-1; 7 bases map to TRBD1. V lost 10 bases to trimming and J lost 0 bases; unmatched junction nucleotides: 8. CDR1 and CDR2 (germline): SNHLY, FYNNEI. CDR3 length: 14 residues. CDR3 amino acids: CATIGQAMNTEAFF. The CDR3 DNA reads as TGTGCCACCATAGGACAGGCAATGAACACTGAAGCTTTCTTT.

The gene calls are TRBV10-2 and TRBJ1-4, with 9 bases that match TRBD1. CDR3 length: 13 residues. Germline V CDR1 and CDR2: WSHSY, SAAADI. The V and J ends lost 10 bases and 8 bases, in that order; junction bases with no gene match: 8. The CDR3 spells CATSQGAWEKLFF. The CDR3 DNA is TGCGCCACTTCACAGGGGGCCTGGGAAAAACTGTTTTTT.

The rearrangement joins TRBV4-2 to TRBJ2-7, with 8 bases that match TRBD2. CDR1 is LGHNA and CDR2 is YNFKEQ in the germline V gene. This CDR3 contains 14 residues. The V and J ends lost 6 bases and 6 bases, in that order; junction bases with no gene match: 10. DNA of the CDR3: TGTGCCAGCAGTCCCGGGACTAGTATCGGCGAGCAGTACTTC. This gives the protein CASSPGTSIGEQYF.

V usage is TRBV19 and J usage is TRBJ1-5; 9 bases are a match to TRBD1. CDR1 and CDR2 from the germline V gene are LNHDA and SQIVND (reference sequence). After removal of 8 bases from V and 6 bases from J, the junction contained 5 bases not matched to a gene. The CDR3 totals 13 residues. CDR3 protein: CASEGQGLQPQHF. The CDR3 DNA reads as TGTGCCAGTGAGGGACAGGGTCTTCAGCCCCAGCATTTT.

The chain links TRBV12-2 to TRBJ2-1; the table gives TRBD2 as D, unverified against the DNA. TRBV12-2 is classified as a pseudogene. The CDR3 spans 16 residues. In nucleotides, the CDR3 is TGTGCAAGTCGCTCCAAAAGCGGGAATAACTACAATGAGCAGTTCTTC. Protein sequence: CASRSKSGNNYNEQFF.